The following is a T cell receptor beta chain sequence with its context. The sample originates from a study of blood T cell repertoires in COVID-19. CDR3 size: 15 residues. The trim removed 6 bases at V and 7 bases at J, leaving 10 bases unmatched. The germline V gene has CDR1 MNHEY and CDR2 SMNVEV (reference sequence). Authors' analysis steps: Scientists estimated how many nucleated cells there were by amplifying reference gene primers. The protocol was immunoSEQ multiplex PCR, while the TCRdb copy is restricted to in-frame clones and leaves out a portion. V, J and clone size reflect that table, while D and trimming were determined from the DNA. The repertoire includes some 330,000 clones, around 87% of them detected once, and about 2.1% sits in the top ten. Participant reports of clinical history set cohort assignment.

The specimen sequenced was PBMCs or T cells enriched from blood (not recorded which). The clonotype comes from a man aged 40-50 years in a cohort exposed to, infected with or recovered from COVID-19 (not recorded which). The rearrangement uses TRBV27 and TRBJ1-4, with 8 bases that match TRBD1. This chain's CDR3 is CASRHRGSLGEKLFF. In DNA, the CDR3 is TGTGCCAGCAGACACAGGGGGAGTCTGGGTGAAAAACTGTTTTTT.